The clone carrying this TCR beta chain was observed at least ten times. Its antigen is not identified. The data are from a study of breast tumors, draining lymph nodes, adjacent tissues. TCRdb itself ran the multiplex PCR reads through MiXCR, one entry per CDR3 protein. The sample has approximately 180,000 distinct CDR3 sequences; 33% are singletons. CDR3 length: 19 amino acids. Per germline, CDR1 SGDLS and CDR2 YYNGEE. The V gene end was trimmed by 4 bases and the J gene end by 0 bases; junction bases not matched to a gene: 16. Samples came from axillary lymph nodes draining the breast cancer. Study-level findings and limits: Data only fit, rather than demonstrated, lymph node origin of most tumor T cells. Data fit most tumor T cells coming from lymph node, expanding in tumor.

The TCR originated in a female donor with breast cancer. Some clones in this sample may be carry-over from other donors' samples. This sequence joins TRBV9 and TRBJ1-2; 9 bases fit TRBD1. The sequencing input was axillary lymph node tissue. The CDR3: CASSFGQGKNDIANYGYTF. DNA of the CDR3: TGTGCCAGCAGCTTCGGACAGGGGAAAAATGATATAGCTAACTATGGCTACACCTTC.